A single sample gave rise to the 2 T cell receptor beta chains below, sequenced in a study of blood T cell repertoires in COVID-19. The method was immunoSEQ multiplex PCR; TCRdb's version includes in-frame clones alone and lacks a portion of them. Of over 85,000 clones in the sample, over 85% are singletons; the top ten hold around 4%. Sequencing was done on a sample of peripheral blood. These receptor sequences come from a human donor with COVID-19, enrolled during active disease. The donor label of this sample is uncertain.

V usage is TRBV18 and J usage is TRBJ1-1, with a tentative D call TRBD1 (6 bases). CDR1 KGHSH and CDR2 LQKENI come from the germline V gene. This CDR3 has 15 residues. V was shortened by 4 bases and J by 6 bases, with 18 bases between the two germline ends. CDR3: CASSQSDRLTAEAFF. The CDR3 DNA reads TGTGCCAGCTCACAATCCGACAGGCTTACGGCTGAAGCTTTCTTT. The variable domain in full, with the rest retrieved from reference TRBV18 and TRBJ1-1, is NAGVMQNPRHLVRRRGQEARLRCSPMKGHSHVYWYRQLPEEGLKFMVYLQKENIIDESGMPKERFSAEFPKEGPSILRIQQVVRGDSAAYFCASSQSDRLTAEAFFGQGTRLTVV.

The chain has TRBV21-1 and TRBJ1-4. TRBV21-1 represents a pseudogene. The CDR3 covers 15 residues. The CDR3 nucleotides are TGTGCCCCCCCCCGCGGGGGACACTTAGCTGAAAAACTGTTTTTT. Translated, it gives CAPPRGGHLAEKLFF.